This TCR beta chain emerged from a study of blood T cell repertoires in COVID-19. Across the whole study: Samples representing acute and convalescent COVID-19 were sourced from the United States, Italy and Spain. PBMCs, B-cell-depleted T cells, or T cells were the source of the cDNA or gDNA that made up the material.

In the authors' workflow: By means of reference gene primer amplification, nucleated cell counts were estimated. The table came from immunoSEQ multiplex PCR; TCRdb's copy has only in-frame clones and leaves some out. That table is the source of V, J and clone size, and D and trimming were worked out from the DNA. The profile shows around 120,000 clones, roughly 88% of them singletons. Per the germline V gene, CDR1 is SGHAT and CDR2 is FQNNGV. The CDR3 is made up of 14 amino acids. Trimming shortened V by 3 bases and J by 6 bases, and 14 bases separated the two germline ends. The TCR sequence derives from a man aged 50-60 years with acute or convalescent COVID-19. The specimen sequenced was peripheral blood. The chain employs TRBV11-2 and TRBJ1-2, with D possibly being TRBD1 (6 bases). This CDR3 is CASSFSAGEHGYTF. For the CDR3, the DNA is TGTGCCAGCAGCTTCTCCGCAGGGGAGCATGGCTACACCTTC. Complete variable domain (other parts from reference TRBV11-2 and TRBJ1-2): EAGVAQSPRYKIIEKRQSVAFWCNPISGHATLYWYQQILGQGPKLLIQFQNNGVVDDSQLPKDRFSAERLKGVDSTLKIQPAKLEDSAVYLCASSFSAGEHGYTFGSGTRLTVV.